Here is one TCR beta chain with its context. Antigen: not known. This sample is part of a study of cytomegalovirus exposure and HLA in healthy donors. General observations from the study: In a later analysis, TCR beta V- and J-gene trimming showed a link to a missense DCLRE1C variant. The study labeled roughly 160 TCR beta chains cytomegalovirus-associated. According to an earlier analysis, most TCR beta V segments yielded productive rearrangements about 90% or about 30% of the time.

PCR amplification relied on 60 Vbeta primers (plus 13 Jbeta primers). Assay: immunoSEQ multiplex PCR; the TCRdb copy retains only in-frame clones and omits some. The profile shows under 200,000 clones, approximately 71% of them singletons. The sample taken for sequencing was PBMCs. The source is a girl aged 10-17 years in good health and CMV-seronegative.

The CDR3 loop reads CASIRQGGTGELFF. The CDR3 nucleotides read TGTGCCAGTATTAGACAGGGGGGGACCGGGGAGCTGTTTTTT. The chain employs TRBV19 and TRBJ2-2; TRBD1 agrees at 9 bases. The CDR3 consists of 14 residues. V trimming: 7 bases; J trimming: 5 bases; junction bases outside the gene matches: 5. Germline V lookup: CDR1 LNHDA, CDR2 SQIVND (reference sequence).